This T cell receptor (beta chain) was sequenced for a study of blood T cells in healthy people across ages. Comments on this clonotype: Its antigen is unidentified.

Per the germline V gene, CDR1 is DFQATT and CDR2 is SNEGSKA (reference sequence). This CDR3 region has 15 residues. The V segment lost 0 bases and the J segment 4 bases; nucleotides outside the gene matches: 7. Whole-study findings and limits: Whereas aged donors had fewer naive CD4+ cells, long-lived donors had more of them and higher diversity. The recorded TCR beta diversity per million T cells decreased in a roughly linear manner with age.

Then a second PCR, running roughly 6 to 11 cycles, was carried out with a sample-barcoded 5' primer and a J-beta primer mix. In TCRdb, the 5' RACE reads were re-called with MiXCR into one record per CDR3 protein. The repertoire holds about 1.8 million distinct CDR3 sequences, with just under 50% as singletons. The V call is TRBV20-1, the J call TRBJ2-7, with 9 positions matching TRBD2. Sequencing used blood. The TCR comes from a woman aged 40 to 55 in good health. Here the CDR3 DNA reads TGCAGTGCTAGAGATAGCGGGGGCCAACCTTACGAGCAGTACTTC. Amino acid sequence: CSARDSGGQPYEQYF.